A selection of T cell receptor beta chains follows, all from one sample in a study of blood T cell repertoires in COVID-19. Only in-frame clones appear in the TCRdb table, and some are missing; sequencing was by immunoSEQ multiplex PCR. This sample has tens of thousands of clones, with about 89% found just once. Sequences were obtained from peripheral blood. Every receptor here comes from an older man with active or convalescent COVID-19. CDR3s include the opening cysteine and the closing phenylalanine or tryptophan. The order of the fields is J gene, V gene, D gene, clone size, CDR3 DNA, CDR3 protein. D genes are given only for firm matches. Clone size is stated in some rows and not others, as once, few, many or a class when expanded.

TRBJ2-1	TRBV6-5	NA	NA	TGTGCCAGCAGTTACGCGGGCTATGAGCAGTTCTTC	CASSYAGYEQFF
TRBJ2-3	TRBV5-6	TRBD1	NA	TGTGCCAGCAGCTTGTCCGGGACAGGGGCCGGCACAGATACGCAGTATTTT	CASSLSGTGAGTDTQYF
TRBJ2-3	TRBV6-4	NA	NA	TGTGCCAGCTCGGGGGGCGCAGATACGCAGTATTTT	CASSGGADTQYF
TRBJ2-3	TRBV5-4	NA	NA	TGTGCCAGTGAGGACTCTATAGGAAATACGCAGTATTTT	CASEDSIGNTQYF
TRBJ1-6	TRBV6-5	NA	NA	TGTGCCAGCAGCGGGGATTCGGGAAATTCACCCCTCCACTTT	CASSGDSGNSPLHF
TRBJ2-1	TRBV3-1/TRBV3-2	TRBD2	NA	TGTGCCAGCAGCGGTATCCGACTAGCGGGAGGGTCCTACAATGAGCAGTTCTTC	CASSGIRLAGGSYNEQFF
TRBJ1-4	TRBV19	NA	NA	TGTGCCAGTAATCTACGTGGGAGGGCCAAAGAAAAACTGTTTTTT	CASNLRGRAKEKLFF
TRBJ2-1	TRBV6-2/TRBV6-3	NA	NA	TGTGCCAGCAGTTACTTGAGCGGCAATGAGCAGTTCTTC	CASSYLSGNEQFF
TRBJ2-7	TRBV6-5	NA	NA	TGTGCCAGCAGGTTTCAGAATACCTACGAGCAGTACTTC	CASRFQNTYEQYF
TRBJ2-7	TRBV9	NA	NA	TGTGCCAGCAGCGTAGGAGGGAGTCTATCCTACGAGCAGTACTTC	CASSVGGSLSYEQYF
TRBJ1-5	TRBV2	TRBD1	once	TGTGCCAGCTGTCGAGGGGGCTCGGGAAGCAATCAGCCCCAGCATTTT	CASCRGGSGSNQPQHF
TRBJ2-5	TRBV3-1/TRBV3-2	NA	NA	TGTGCCAGCAGCCAAGGGACTACTGGAGAGACCCAGTACTTC	CASSQGTTGETQYF
TRBJ1-5	TRBV6-5	NA	once	TGTGCCAGCAGGGCAAGATTCATCAATCAGCCCCAGCATTTT	CASRARFINQPQHF
TRBJ1-2	TRBV5-6	NA	NA	TGTGCCAGCAGCTTGGTCCAGGGGCTAAGCTATGGCTACACCTTC	CASSLVQGLSYGYTF
TRBJ1-5	TRBV30	NA	NA	TGTGCCTGGAGTGTAGAGGGCAATCAGCCCCAGCATTTT	CAWSVEGNQPQHF
TRBJ1-5	TRBV15	NA	NA	TGTGCCACCAGCAGAGACCGGAATCAGCCCCAGCATTTT	CATSRDRNQPQHF
TRBJ2-3	TRBV29-1	NA	NA	TGCAGTTCTGAAGGGGGCACAGATACGCAGTATTTT	CSSEGGTDTQYF
TRBJ1-6	TRBV19	NA	NA	TGTGCCAGCACTAGCCGGGAGAGCTCCTATAATTCACCCCTCCACTTT	CASTSRESSYNSPLHF
TRBJ2-4	TRBV7-8	NA	few	TGTGCCAGCAGCTTGAACATTGCGGGCCGGGGAAACATTCAGTACTTC	CASSLNIAGRGNIQYF
TRBJ2-3	TRBV6-4	TRBD2	once	TGTGCCAGCAGTGACTCGGTTCTAGCGGGGGGCTCCCCAGCGCAGTATTTT	CASSDSVLAGGSPAQYF
TRBJ2-4	TRBV5-1	TRBD2	NA	TGCGCCAGCAGCTCAACTAGCGGGAGGGCCTGGGGCATTCAGTACTTC	CASSSTSGRAWGIQYF
TRBJ2-4	TRBV21-1	NA	NA	TGTGCCAGCAGATATACTAGCGGGAGGTGTAGTATGGCCAAAAACATTCAGTACTTC	CASRYTSGRCSMAKNIQYF
TRBJ1-2	TRBV30	NA	NA	TGTGCCTGGGCGTTTAATCAATGGAGGTACACCTTC	CAWAFNQWRYTF